This TCR beta chain was recorded in a study of blood T cell repertoires in COVID-19. CDR3 length: 15 amino acids. After removal of 4 bases from V and 3 bases from J, the junction contained 8 bases not matched to a gene. The germline gives CDR1 SGHRS, CDR2 YFSETQ. The repertoire was sequenced with immunoSEQ multiplex PCR; TCRdb's copy has only in-frame clones and lacks some. The sample carries 310,000 or so clones, roughly 87% recorded once. The source is a man aged 30 to 39 with COVID-19, enrolled during active disease. The J gene is TRBJ1-1, the V gene TRBV5-1; 8 bases fit TRBD1. Sequenced material: peripheral blood. This chain's CDR3 is CASSALDRDYTEAFF. CDR3 in DNA: TGCGCCAGCAGCGCGTTGGACAGGGATTACACTGAAGCTTTCTTT.